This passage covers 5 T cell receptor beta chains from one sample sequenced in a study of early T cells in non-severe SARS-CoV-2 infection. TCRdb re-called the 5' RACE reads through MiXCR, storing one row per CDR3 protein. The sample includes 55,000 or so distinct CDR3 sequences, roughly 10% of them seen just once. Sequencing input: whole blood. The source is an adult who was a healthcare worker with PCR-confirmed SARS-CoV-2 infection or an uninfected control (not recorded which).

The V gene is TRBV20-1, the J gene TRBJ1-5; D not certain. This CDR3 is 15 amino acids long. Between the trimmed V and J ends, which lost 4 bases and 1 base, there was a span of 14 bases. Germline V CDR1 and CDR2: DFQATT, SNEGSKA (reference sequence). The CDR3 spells CSATPRLYSNQPQHF. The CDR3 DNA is TGCAGTGCTACCCCAAGGCTTTACAGCAATCAGCCCCAGCATTTT.

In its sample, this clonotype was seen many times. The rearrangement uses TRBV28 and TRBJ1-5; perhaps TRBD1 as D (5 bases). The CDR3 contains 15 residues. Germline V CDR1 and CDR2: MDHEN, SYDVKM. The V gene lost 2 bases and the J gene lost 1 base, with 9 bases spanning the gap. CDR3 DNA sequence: TGTGCCAGCAGTTTACAGGGAGGGAGCAATCAGCCCCAGCATTTT. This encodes CASSLQGGSNQPQHF.

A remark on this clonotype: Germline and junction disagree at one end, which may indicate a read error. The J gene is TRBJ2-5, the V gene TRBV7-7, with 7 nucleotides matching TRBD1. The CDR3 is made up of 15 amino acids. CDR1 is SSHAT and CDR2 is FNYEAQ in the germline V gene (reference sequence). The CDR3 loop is CASSLGGGPQETQYF. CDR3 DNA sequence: TGTGCTAGCAGCTTAGGGGGCGGACCCCAAGAGACCCAGTACTTC. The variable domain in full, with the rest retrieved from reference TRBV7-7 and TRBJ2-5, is GAGVSQSPRYKVTKRGQDVTLRCDPISSHATLYWYQQALGQGPEFLTYFNYEAQPDKSGLPSDRFSAERPEGSISTLTIQRTEQRDSAMYRCASSLGGGPQETQYFGPGTRLLVL.

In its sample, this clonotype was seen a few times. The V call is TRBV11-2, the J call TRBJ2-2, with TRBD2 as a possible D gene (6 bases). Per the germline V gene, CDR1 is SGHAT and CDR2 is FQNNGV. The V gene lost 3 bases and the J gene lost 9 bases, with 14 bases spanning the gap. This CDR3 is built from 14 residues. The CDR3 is CASSLELASWELFF. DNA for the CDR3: TGTGCCAGCAGCTTGGAACTAGCAAGCTGGGAGCTGTTTTTT.

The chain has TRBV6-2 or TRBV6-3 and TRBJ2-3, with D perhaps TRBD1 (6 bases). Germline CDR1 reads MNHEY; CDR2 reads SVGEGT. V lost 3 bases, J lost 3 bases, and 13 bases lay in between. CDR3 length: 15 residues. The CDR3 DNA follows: TGTGCCAGCAGTTATGTAGGGGGTGGGACAGATACGCAGTATTTT. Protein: CASSYVGGGTDTQYF.